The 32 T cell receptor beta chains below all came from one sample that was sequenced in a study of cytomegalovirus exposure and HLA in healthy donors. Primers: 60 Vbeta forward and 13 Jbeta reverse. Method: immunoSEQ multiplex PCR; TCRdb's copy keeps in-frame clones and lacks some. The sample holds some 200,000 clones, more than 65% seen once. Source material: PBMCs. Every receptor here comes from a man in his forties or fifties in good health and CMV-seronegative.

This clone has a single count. The CDR3 here is CASSPPSGGAAEQFF. DNA of the CDR3: TGTGCCAGCAGCCCCCCTAGCGGGGGGGCAGCTGAGCAGTTCTTC. The gene calls are TRBV9 and TRBJ2-1; 12 bases align to TRBD2. Trimming removed 4 bases from V and 9 bases from J; junction bases left unmatched: 8. Per germline, CDR1 SGDLS and CDR2 YYNGEE. This CDR3 comprises 15 residues.

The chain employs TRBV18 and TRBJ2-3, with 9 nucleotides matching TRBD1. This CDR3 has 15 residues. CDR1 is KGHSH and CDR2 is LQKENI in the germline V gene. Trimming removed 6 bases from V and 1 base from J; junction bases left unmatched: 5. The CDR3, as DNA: TGTGCCAGCTCCGGGGGACAGGGTCGCACAGATACGCAGTATTTT. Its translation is CASSGGQGRTDTQYF.

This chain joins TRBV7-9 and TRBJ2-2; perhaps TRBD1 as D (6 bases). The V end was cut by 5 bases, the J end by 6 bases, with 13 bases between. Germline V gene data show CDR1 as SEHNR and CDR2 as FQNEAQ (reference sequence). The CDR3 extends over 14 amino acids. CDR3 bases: TGTGCCAGCAGCACCCACAGGGTACCCGGGGAGCTGTTTTTT. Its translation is CASSTHRVPGELFF.

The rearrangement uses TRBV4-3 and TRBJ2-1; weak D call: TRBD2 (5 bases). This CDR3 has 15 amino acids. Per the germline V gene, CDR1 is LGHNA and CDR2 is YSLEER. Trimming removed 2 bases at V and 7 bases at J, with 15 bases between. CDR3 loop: CASSQSVEAVNEQFF. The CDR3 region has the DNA TGCGCCAGCAGCCAATCGGTGGAAGCGGTTAATGAGCAGTTCTTC.

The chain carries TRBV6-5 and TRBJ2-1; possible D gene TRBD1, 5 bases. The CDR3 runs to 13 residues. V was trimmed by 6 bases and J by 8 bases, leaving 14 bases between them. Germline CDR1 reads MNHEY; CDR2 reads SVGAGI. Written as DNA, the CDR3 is TGTGCCAGCAGCCTCACCAAAGGGGATGAGCAGTTCTTC. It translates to CASSLTKGDEQFF.

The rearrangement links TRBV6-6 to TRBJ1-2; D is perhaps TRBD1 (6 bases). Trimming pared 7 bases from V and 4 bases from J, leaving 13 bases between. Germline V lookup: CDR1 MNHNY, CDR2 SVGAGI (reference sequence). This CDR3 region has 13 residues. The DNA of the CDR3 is TGTGCCAGCATAGGGGGGGCTTCCTATGGCTACACCTTC. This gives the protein CASIGGASYGYTF.

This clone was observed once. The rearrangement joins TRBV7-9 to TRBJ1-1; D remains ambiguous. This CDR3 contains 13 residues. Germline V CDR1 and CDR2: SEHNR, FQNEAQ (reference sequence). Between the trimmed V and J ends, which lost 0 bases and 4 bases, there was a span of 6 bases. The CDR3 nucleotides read TGTGCCAGCAGCTTAGCAGCGTTCACTGAAGCTTTCTTT. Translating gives CASSLAAFTEAFF.

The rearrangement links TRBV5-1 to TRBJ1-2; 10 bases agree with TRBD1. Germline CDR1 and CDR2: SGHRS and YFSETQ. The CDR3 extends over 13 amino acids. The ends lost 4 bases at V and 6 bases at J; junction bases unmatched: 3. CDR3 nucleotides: TGCGCCAGCAGCACGGGACAGGGGAATGGCTACACCTTC. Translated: CASSTGQGNGYTF.

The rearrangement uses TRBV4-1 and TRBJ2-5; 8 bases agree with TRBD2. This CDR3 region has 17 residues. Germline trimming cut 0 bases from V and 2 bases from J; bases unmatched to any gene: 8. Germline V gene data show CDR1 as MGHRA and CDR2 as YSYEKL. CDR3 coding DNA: TGCGCCAGCAGCCAAGATCTCGGTAGCGGGGAACAAGAGACCCAGTACTTC. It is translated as CASSQDLGSGEQETQYF.

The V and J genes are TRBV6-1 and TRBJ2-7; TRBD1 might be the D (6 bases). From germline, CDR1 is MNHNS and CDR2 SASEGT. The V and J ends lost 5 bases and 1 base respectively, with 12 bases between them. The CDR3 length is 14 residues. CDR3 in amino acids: CASSSLTGSYEQYF. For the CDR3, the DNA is TGTGCCAGCAGTTCACTTACAGGGTCCTACGAGCAGTACTTC.

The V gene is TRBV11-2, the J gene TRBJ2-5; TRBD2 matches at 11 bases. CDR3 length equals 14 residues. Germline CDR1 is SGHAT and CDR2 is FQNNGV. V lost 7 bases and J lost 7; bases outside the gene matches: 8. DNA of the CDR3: TGTGCCAGCACCGTAGCGGGGGGGCCCGGGACCCAGTACTTC. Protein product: CASTVAGGPGTQYF.

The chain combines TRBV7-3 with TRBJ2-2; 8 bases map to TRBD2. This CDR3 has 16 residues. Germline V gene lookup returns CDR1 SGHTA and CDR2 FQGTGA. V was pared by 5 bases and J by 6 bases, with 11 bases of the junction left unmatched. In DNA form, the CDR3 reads TGTGCCAGCAGCCCCCGGGAGGGGCGTCTGGCCGGGGAGCTGTTTTTT. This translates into CASSPREGRLAGELFF. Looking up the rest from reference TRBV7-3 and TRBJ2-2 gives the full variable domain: GAGVSQTPSNKVTEKGKYVELRCDPISGHTALYWYRQSLGQGPEFLIYFQGTGAADDSGLPNDRFFAVRPEGSVSTLKIQRTERGDSAVYLCASSPREGRLAGELFFGEGSRLTVL.

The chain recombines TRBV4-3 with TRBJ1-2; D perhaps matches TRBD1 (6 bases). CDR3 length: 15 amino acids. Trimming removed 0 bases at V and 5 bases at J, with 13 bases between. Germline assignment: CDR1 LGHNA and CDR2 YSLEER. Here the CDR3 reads CASSQDFGQLYGYTF. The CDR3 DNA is TGCGCCAGCAGCCAAGACTTCGGACAGCTGTATGGCTACACCTTC.

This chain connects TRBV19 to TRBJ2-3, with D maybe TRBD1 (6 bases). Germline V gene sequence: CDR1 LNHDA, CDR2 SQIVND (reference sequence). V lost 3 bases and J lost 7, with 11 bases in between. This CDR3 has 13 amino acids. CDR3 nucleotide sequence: TGTGCCAGTAGTATCCCGACAGGCTATACGCAGTATTTT. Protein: CASSIPTGYTQYF.

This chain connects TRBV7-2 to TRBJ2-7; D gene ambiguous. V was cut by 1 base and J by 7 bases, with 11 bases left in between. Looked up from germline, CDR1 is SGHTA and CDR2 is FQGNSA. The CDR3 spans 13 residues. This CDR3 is CASSLGLEREQYF. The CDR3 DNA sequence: TGTGCCAGCAGCTTAGGGCTAGAGCGAGAGCAGTACTTC.

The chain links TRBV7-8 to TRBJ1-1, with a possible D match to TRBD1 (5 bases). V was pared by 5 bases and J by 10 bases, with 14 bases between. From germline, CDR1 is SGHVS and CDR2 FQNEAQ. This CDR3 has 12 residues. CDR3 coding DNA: TGTGCCAGCAGCGTCGGGGCGGAGGGAGCTTTCTTT. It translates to CASSVGAEGAFF. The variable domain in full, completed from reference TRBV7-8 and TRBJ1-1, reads GAGVSQSPRYKVAKRGQDVALRCDPISGHVSLFWYQQALGQGPEFLTYFQNEAQLDKSGLPSDRFFAERPEGSVSTLKIQRTQQEDSAVYLCASSVGAEGAFFGQGTRLTVV.

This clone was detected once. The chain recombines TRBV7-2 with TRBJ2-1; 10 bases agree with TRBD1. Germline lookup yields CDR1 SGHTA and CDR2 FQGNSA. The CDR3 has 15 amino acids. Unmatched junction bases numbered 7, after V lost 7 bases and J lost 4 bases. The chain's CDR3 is CASTRDRGSYNEQFF. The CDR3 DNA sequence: TGTGCCAGCACCCGGGACAGGGGCAGTTACAATGAGCAGTTCTTC.

The CDR3 region has the DNA TGCAGCGTTGATTCCCGGGGAAGTAGATCCCAAGAGACCCAGTACTTC. Amino acids: CSVDSRGSRSQETQYF. V usage is TRBV29-1 and J usage is TRBJ2-5, with a weak D call TRBD2 (5 bases). Between the trimmed V and J ends, which lost 3 bases and 1 base, there was a span of 18 bases. The CDR3 covers 16 residues. Germline CDR1 reads SQVTM; CDR2 reads ANQGSEA.

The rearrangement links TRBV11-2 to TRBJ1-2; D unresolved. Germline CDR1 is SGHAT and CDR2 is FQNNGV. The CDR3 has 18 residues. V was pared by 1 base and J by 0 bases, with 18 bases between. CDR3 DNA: TGTGCCAGCAGCTTAGCCCCTCGGGGATCCCCTTCTAACTATGGCTACACCTTC. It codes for CASSLAPRGSPSNYGYTF.

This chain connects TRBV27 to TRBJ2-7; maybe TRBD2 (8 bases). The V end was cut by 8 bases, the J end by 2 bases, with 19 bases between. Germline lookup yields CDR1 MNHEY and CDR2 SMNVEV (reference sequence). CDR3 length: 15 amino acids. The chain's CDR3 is CASPVAGTEPYEQYF. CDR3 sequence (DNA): TGTGCCAGCCCGGTAGCGGGGACAGAACCCTACGAGCAGTACTTC.

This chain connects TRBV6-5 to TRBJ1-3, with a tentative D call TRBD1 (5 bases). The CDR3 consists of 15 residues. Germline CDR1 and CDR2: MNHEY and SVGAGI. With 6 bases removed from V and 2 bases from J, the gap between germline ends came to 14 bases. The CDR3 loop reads CASSPQGIAGNTIYF. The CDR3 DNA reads TGTGCCAGCAGCCCCCAGGGAATTGCTGGAAACACCATATATTTT.

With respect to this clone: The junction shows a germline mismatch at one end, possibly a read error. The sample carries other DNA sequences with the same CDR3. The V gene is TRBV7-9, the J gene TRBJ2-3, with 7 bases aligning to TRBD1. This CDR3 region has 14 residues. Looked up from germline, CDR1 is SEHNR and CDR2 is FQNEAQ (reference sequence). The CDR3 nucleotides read TGTGCCAGTAGCTTACAGGGGTCGACAGATACGCAGTATTTT. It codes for CASSLQGSTDTQYF.

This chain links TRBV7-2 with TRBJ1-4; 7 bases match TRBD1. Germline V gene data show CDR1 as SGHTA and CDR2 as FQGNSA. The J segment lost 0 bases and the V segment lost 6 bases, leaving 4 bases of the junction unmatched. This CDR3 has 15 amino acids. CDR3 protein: CASRTGITTNEKLFF. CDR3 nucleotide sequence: TGTGCCAGCAGGACAGGGATAACAACTAATGAAAAACTGTTTTTT.

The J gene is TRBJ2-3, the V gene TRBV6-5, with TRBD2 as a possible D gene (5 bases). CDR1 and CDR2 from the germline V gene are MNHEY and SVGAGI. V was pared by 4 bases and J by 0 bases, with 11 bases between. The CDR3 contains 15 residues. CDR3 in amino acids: CASSFTSPSTDTQYF. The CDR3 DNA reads TGTGCCAGCAGTTTTACTAGTCCCAGCACAGATACGCAGTATTTT.

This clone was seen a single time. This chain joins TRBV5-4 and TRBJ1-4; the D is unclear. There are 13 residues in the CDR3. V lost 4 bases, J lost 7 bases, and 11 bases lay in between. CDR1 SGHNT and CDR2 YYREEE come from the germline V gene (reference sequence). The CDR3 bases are TGTGCCAGCAGCCTGTGGTCGGGTGAAAAACTGTTTTTT. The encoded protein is CASSLWSGEKLFF.

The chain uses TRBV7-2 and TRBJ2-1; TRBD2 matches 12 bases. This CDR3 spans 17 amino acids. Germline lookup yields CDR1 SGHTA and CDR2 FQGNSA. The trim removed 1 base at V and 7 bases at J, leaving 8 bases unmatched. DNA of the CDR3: TGTGCCAGCAGCTTAGGTCTAGCGGGGGGGCCCGAGAATGAGCAGTTCTTC. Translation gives CASSLGLAGGPENEQFF.

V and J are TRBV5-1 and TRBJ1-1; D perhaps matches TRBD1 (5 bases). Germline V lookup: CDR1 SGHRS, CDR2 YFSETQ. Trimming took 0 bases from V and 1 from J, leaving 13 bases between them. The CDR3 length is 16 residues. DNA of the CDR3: TGCGCCAGCAGCTTGGGGATATCCGGGGGGAACACTGAAGCTTTCTTT. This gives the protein CASSLGISGGNTEAFF.

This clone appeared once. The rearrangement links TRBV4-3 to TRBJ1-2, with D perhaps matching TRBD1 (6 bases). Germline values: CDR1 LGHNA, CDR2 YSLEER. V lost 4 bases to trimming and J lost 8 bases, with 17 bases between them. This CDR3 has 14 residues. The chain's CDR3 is CASSLSGAGWGYTF. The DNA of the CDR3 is TGCGCCAGCAGCCTCTCAGGGGCAGGGTGGGGCTACACCTTC.

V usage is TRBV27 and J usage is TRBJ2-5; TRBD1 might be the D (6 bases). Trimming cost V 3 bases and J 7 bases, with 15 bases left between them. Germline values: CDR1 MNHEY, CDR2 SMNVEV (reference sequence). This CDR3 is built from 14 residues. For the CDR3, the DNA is TGTGCCAGCAGTTTCCGCAGGGGAGACGGGACCCAGTACTTC. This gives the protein CASSFRRGDGTQYF.

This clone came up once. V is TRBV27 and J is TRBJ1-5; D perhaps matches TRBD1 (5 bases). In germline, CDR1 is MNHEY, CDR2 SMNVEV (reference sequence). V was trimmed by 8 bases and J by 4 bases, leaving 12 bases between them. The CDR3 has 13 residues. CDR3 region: CASSGWWNQPQHF. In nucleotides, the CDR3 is TGTGCCAGCTCAGGGTGGTGGAATCAGCCCCAGCATTTT.

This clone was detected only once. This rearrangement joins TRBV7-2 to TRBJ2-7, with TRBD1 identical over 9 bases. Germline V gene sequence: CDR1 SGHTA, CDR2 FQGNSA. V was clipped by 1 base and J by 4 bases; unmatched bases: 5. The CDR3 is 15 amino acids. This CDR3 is CASSLVRTGVYEQYF. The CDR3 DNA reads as TGTGCCAGCAGCTTAGTGAGGACAGGGGTGTACGAGCAGTACTTC. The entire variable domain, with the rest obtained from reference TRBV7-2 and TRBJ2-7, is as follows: GAGVSQSPSNKVTEKGKDVELRCDPISGHTALYWYRQSLGQGLEFLIYFQGNSAPDKSGLPSDRFSAERTGGSVSTLTIQRTQQEDSAVYLCASSLVRTGVYEQYFGPGTRLTVT.

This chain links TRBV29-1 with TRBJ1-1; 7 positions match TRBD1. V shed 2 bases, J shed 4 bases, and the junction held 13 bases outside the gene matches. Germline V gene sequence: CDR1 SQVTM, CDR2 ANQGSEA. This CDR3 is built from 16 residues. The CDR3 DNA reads TGCAGCGTTGAACTAAGGGCGACAGGGTTGGGCACTGAAGCTTTCTTT. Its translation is CSVELRATGLGTEAFF.